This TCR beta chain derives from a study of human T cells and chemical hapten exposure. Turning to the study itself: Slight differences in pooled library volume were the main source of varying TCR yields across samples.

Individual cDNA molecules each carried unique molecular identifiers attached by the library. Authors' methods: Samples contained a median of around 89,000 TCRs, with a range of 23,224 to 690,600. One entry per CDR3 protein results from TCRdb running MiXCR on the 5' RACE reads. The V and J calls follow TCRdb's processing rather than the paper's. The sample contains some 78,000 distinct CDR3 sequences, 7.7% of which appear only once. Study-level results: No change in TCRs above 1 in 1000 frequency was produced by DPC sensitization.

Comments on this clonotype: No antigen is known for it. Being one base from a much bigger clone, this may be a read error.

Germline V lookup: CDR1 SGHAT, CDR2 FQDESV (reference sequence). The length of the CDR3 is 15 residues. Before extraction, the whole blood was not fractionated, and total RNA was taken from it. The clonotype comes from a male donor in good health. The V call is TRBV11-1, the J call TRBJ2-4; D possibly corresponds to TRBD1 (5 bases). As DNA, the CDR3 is TGTGCCAGCAGCTCGACAGCTATAGCCAAAAACATTCAGCACTTC. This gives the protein CASSSTAIAKNIQHF.